The sequence of this T cell receptor (beta chain) was determined in a study of blood T cell repertoires in COVID-19. Original handling: The assay estimated nucleated cells by amplifying reference gene primers. Method: immunoSEQ multiplex PCR; TCRdb's copy keeps in-frame clones and lacks some. That table supplies the V and J calls and clone size; D and trimming were determined from the DNA. The sample carries over 65,000 clones, more than 75% recorded once. This TCR was recovered from a human donor in a cohort sampled during active COVID-19. Sequencing was performed on peripheral blood.

CDR3 residues: CASTYRQGLSNEQFF. In DNA, the CDR3 is TGTGCCAGCACCTATAGACAGGGGCTGTCGAATGAGCAGTTCTTC. This sequence joins TRBV6-5 and TRBJ2-1, with 8 bases identical to TRBD1. CDR1 and CDR2 (germline): MNHEY, SVGAGI. Germline trimming cut 7 bases from V and 7 bases from J; bases unmatched to any gene: 12. There are 15 residues in the CDR3.